A selection of T cell receptor beta chains follows, all from one sample in a study of T cell repertoires and HLA-DP antigens. No antigens are known for them. Using immunoSEQ multiplex PCR, the repertoire was profiled, and TCRdb retains in-frame clones only, with some absent. The table records approximately 110,000 clones, about 91% of them present only once. Sequencing was carried out using CD4+ T cells from PBMCs. These receptors all stem from a woman younger than 35 in good health and CMV-seronegative. The CDR3 runs from the conserved cysteine through the conserved F or W. Fields, in order: V gene, D gene, J gene, clone size, CDR3 protein, CDR3 DNA. The D gene is left open where the match is weak. Clone size is not always given. Where it is, it says once, few, many or a class for expanded clones.

>TRBV7-6|-|TRBJ1-6|once
CASSSGGGAGDNSPLHF
TGTGCCAGCAGCTCAGGCGGGGGGGCAGGGGATAATTCACCCCTCCACTTT
>TRBV2|-|TRBJ1-2|few
CASRSGAGNYGYTF
TGTGCCAGCAGGTCAGGGGCAGGGAACTATGGCTACACCTTC
>TRBV15|-|TRBJ2-7|-
CATSRDWPGPYEQYF
TGTGCCACCAGCAGAGATTGGCCGGGACCCTACGAGCAGTACTTC
>TRBV5-1|TRBD1|TRBJ1-5|-
CASSPDGQGSNQPQHF
TGCGCCAGCAGCCCGGACGGACAGGGAAGCAATCAGCCCCAGCATTTT
>TRBV27|-|TRBJ2-2|-
CASSFNRVVTGELFF
TGTGCCAGCAGTTTCAACAGGGTAGTGACCGGGGAGCTGTTTTTT
>TRBV2|-|TRBJ2-5|-
CASSDAVQETQYF
TGTGCCAGCAGTGACGCGGTACAAGAGACCCAGTACTTC
>TRBV10-3|-|TRBJ1-3|once
CAISESLVPGNTIYF
TGTGCCATCAGTGAGTCACTGGTTCCTGGAAACACCATATATTTT
>TRBV9|-|TRBJ2-1|-
CASRLGPGSYNEQFF
TGTGCCAGCAGACTAGGCCCTGGGTCCTACAATGAGCAGTTCTTC
>TRBV5-1|-|TRBJ1-3|-
CASSLGGSGGNTIYF
TGCGCCAGCAGCTTGGGAGGCAGCGGTGGAAACACCATATATTTT
>TRBV27|-|TRBJ2-3|-
CASSLSGRFYTDTQYF
TGTGCCAGCAGTTTATCAGGCCGTTTCTACACAGATACGCAGTATTTT
>TRBV7-7|TRBD2|TRBJ2-7|-
CASSLAGSYEQYF
TGTGCTAGCAGCTTAGCGGGGTCCTACGAGCAGTACTTC
>TRBV6-1|-|TRBJ2-3|-
CASSVVAGTTDTQYF
TGTGCCAGCAGTGTAGTTGCGGGGACCACAGATACGCAGTATTTT
>TRBV5-1|TRBD1|TRBJ1-2|-
CASSPRGDYGYTF
TGCGCCAGCAGCCCCAGGGGGGACTATGGCTACACCTTC
>TRBV7-9|TRBD1|TRBJ1-2|-
CASSLGLDRVSYGYTF
TGTGCCAGCAGCTTGGGTCTGGACAGGGTTTCCTATGGCTACACCTTC
>TRBV28|-|TRBJ2-7|-
CASSLFSSYEQYF
TGTGCCAGCAGTTTATTTTCCTCCTACGAGCAGTACTTC
>TRBV7-9|-|TRBJ2-1|-
CASSLDGREQFF
TGTGCCAGCAGCTTAGACGGTAGGGAGCAGTTCTTC
>TRBV18|-|TRBJ2-5|-
CASSPPFGEGETQYF
TGTGCCAGCTCACCACCATTCGGGGAAGGAGAGACCCAGTACTTC
>TRBV7-3|-|TRBJ1-1|-
CASSPDVLNTEAFF
TGTGCCAGCAGCCCCGACGTATTGAACACTGAAGCTTTCTTT
>TRBV5-4|-|TRBJ1-2|-
CASSLVGQNYGYTF
TGTGCCAGCAGCTTGGTAGGCCAGAACTATGGCTACACCTTC
>TRBV30|-|TRBJ2-7|-
CAWSEILANEQYF
TGTGCCTGGAGTGAAATACTAGCCAACGAGCAGTACTTC
>TRBV6-5|TRBD1|TRBJ1-2|-
CASSYSSGQIYGYTF
TGTGCCAGCAGTTACTCCTCGGGACAGATCTATGGCTACACCTTC
>TRBV6-6|-|TRBJ1-3|-
CASSYTRDGGNTIYF
TGTGCCAGCAGTTACACTCGGGACGGAGGAAACACCATATATTTT
>TRBV7-2|TRBD2|TRBJ2-3|-
CASSPTYRKAGLTDTQYF
TGTGCCAGCAGCCCCACTTACCGAAAAGCGGGACTTACAGATACGCAGTATTTT
>TRBV18|-|TRBJ1-2|-
CASSATRRENYGYTF
TGTGCCAGCTCAGCCACACGCAGGGAAAACTATGGCTACACCTTC
>TRBV30|-|TRBJ1-4|-
CAWSVPPGAREKLFF
TGTGCCTGGAGTGTACCACCGGGGGCGAGGGAAAAACTGTTTTTT
>TRBV6-6|-|TRBJ2-7|-
CASSPENKPYEQYF
TGTGCCAGCAGTCCGGAAAATAAGCCCTACGAGCAGTACTTC
>TRBV7-2|TRBD2|TRBJ2-7|-
CASSFPTSGHSYEQYF
TGTGCCAGCAGCTTCCCGACTAGCGGGCATTCCTACGAGCAGTACTTC
>TRBV7-2|TRBD2|TRBJ2-3|-
CASSLVASGGALADTQYF
TGTGCCAGCAGCTTAGTGGCTAGCGGGGGGGCCTTGGCGGATACGCAGTATTTT
>TRBV6-1|-|TRBJ1-1|few
CASSRGPEAFF
TGTGCCAGCAGTAGGGGTCCTGAAGCTTTCTTT
>TRBV10-3|TRBD1|TRBJ1-1|-
CAISESRHRGNTEAFF
TGTGCCATCAGTGAGTCAAGGCACAGGGGGAACACTGAAGCTTTCTTT
>TRBV9|TRBD1|TRBJ1-6|-
CASSPTLDRDRVVSPLHF
TGTGCCAGCAGCCCCACTCTGGATCGGGACAGGGTAGTGTCACCCCTCCACTTT
>TRBV29-1|TRBD1|TRBJ2-5|-
CSGFEAKGRGPQETQYF
TGCAGCGGTTTCGAGGCCAAGGGCAGGGGGCCCCAAGAGACCCAGTACTTC
>TRBV29-1|TRBD1|TRBJ2-7|once
CSVVRQGVGYEQYF
TGCAGCGTTGTCCGACAGGGTGTCGGCTACGAGCAGTACTTC
>TRBV5-1|TRBD2|TRBJ2-5|-
CASSPGTSGRAETQYF
TGCGCCAGCAGCCCCGGGACTAGCGGGAGGGCCGAGACCCAGTACTTC
>TRBV9|-|TRBJ2-1|-
CASSVTNRAPYNEQFF
TGTGCCAGCAGCGTCACCAACAGGGCCCCCTACAATGAGCAGTTCTTC
>TRBV10-1|TRBD1|TRBJ2-1|-
CASSPGTAYNEQFF
TGCGCCAGCAGCCCCGGGACAGCGTACAATGAGCAGTTCTTC
>TRBV28|-|TRBJ2-3|-
CASSLGGIRTDTQYF
TGTGCCAGCAGTTTAGGCGGGATCCGCACAGATACGCAGTATTTT
>TRBV5-4|TRBD2|TRBJ2-3|-
CASSLGLAGASTDTQYF
TGTGCCAGCAGCCTCGGACTAGCGGGAGCCTCCACAGATACGCAGTATTTT
>TRBV4-2|TRBD2|TRBJ2-5|-
CASSQATGRAETQYF
TGTGCCAGCAGCCAAGCTACGGGGAGGGCAGAGACCCAGTACTTC
>TRBV5-1|TRBD1|TRBJ2-7|-
CASSSPGTGPYEQYF
TGCGCCAGCAGCTCTCCCGGGACAGGACCCTACGAGCAGTACTTC
>TRBV2|TRBD2|TRBJ2-1|-
CASSVGTSGGDNEQFF
TGTGCCAGCAGTGTAGGGACTAGCGGGGGGGACAATGAGCAGTTCTTC
>TRBV7-2|-|TRBJ1-5|-
CASSLGQYQPQHF
TGTGCCAGCAGCTTAGGGCAATATCAGCCCCAGCATTTT
>TRBV5-4|TRBD2|TRBJ2-1|-
CASSQEGTGTRVYNEQFF
TGTGCCAGCAGCCAAGAGGGTACCGGGACTAGAGTCTACAATGAGCAGTTCTTC
>TRBV11-2|-|TRBJ2-1|-
CASSFTSGTYTNEQFF
TGTGCCAGCAGCTTTACCTCCGGGACTTATACCAATGAGCAGTTCTTC
>TRBV11-3|TRBD1|TRBJ2-7|-
CASSPGQGETYEQYF
TGTGCCAGCAGCCCTGGACAGGGAGAAACCTACGAGCAGTACTTC
>TRBV27|TRBD1|TRBJ1-2|few
CASSPSPGTGGYGYTF
TGTGCCAGCAGCCCTTCCCCCGGGACAGGGGGCTATGGCTACACCTTC
>TRBV7-2|TRBD1|TRBJ1-1|-
CASSWRQGEAFF
TGTGCCAGCAGCTGGCGACAGGGTGAAGCTTTCTTT
>TRBV28|-|TRBJ1-2|-
CASSFGYGYTF
TGTGCCAGCAGTTTCGGCTATGGCTACACCTTC
>TRBV4-3|-|TRBJ2-5|-
CASSSEGETQYF
TGCGCCAGCAGCTCAGAGGGAGAGACCCAGTACTTC
>TRBV10-3|-|TRBJ1-1|-
CAISRDRTEAFF
TGTGCCATCAGTAGGGATCGGACTGAAGCTTTCTTT
>TRBV29-1|TRBD1|TRBJ2-3|-
CSINRGRADTQYF
TGCAGCATTAACAGGGGGCGTGCAGATACGCAGTATTTT
>TRBV2|TRBD1|TRBJ2-1|-
CASREDRGSYNEQFF
TGTGCCAGCAGAGAGGACAGGGGGTCTTACAATGAGCAGTTCTTC
>TRBV9|-|TRBJ1-2|-
CASSVEIGQSYGYTF
TGTGCCAGCAGCGTAGAGATAGGACAGAGCTATGGCTACACCTTC
>TRBV9|-|TRBJ2-3|-
CASSVARVSTDTQYF
TGTGCCAGCAGCGTAGCCAGGGTTAGCACAGATACGCAGTATTTT
>TRBV18|-|TRBJ1-6|-
CASSPRDKSPLHF
TGTGCCAGCTCACCACGGGACAAGTCACCCCTCCACTTT
>TRBV28|TRBD1|TRBJ2-1|-
CASSSRGQKLSWVSRRGTDEQFF
TGTGCCAGCAGCTCCAGGGGACAGAAGTTGTCTTGGGTTAGCCGGAGAGGGACCGATGAGCAGTTCTTC
>TRBV5-1|-|TRBJ2-4|-
CASSLGSLLAKNIQYF
TGCGCCAGCAGCTTGGGAAGCCTGCTAGCCAAAAACATTCAGTACTTC
>TRBV11-2|TRBD1|TRBJ1-2|-
CASSKGQWDYGYTF
TGTGCCAGCAGCAAGGGACAGTGGGACTATGGCTACACCTTC
>TRBV6-6|-|TRBJ1-3|-
CACARGASGNTIYF
TGTGCCTGTGCGAGGGGAGCCTCTGGAAACACCATATATTTT
>TRBV6-5|-|TRBJ1-2|-
CASRDIVRGYGYTF
TGTGCCAGCAGGGACATCGTCCGCGGCTATGGCTACACCTTC